The 18 T cell receptor beta chains below come from one sample, sequenced in a study of T cell changes during pregnancy in multiple sclerosis. Profiling relied on immunoSEQ multiplex PCR, and the TCRdb table lists in-frame clones only, not all of them. Of about 83,000 clones detected, about 90% appear once; the ten largest clones hold around 3.4%. Here the sequenced sample was PBMCs, taken in the first trimester of pregnancy. Receptors were obtained from a female donor in good health, serving as a control in a pregnancy study. Some clones in this sample may be carry-over from other donors' samples.

V and J are TRBV27 and TRBJ2-3; 9 bases agree with TRBD1. Germline V lookup: CDR1 MNHEY, CDR2 SMNVEV (reference sequence). Trimming removed 7 bases from V and 2 bases from J; junction bases left unmatched: 10. This CDR3 is built from 16 residues. The CDR3 loop is CASTHRGPVDTDTQYF. In DNA, the CDR3 is TGTGCCAGCACTCACAGGGGGCCGGTTGACACAGATACGCAGTATTTT.

This chain connects TRBV18 to TRBJ2-3; 8 bases fit TRBD2. The junction had 3 bases not matched to a gene; V was cut back by 2 bases and J by 2 bases. CDR3 length: 15 amino acids. Per germline, CDR1 KGHSH and CDR2 LQKENI. The CDR3 sequence: CASSPTGGDTDTQYF. In DNA form, the CDR3 reads TGTGCCAGCTCACCAACGGGAGGGGACACAGATACGCAGTATTTT.

The chain combines TRBV4-1 with TRBJ2-1; 7 nucleotides line up with TRBD2. V dropped 0 bases and J dropped 6; count of bases not matched to a gene: 14. The CDR3 is 18 amino acids. CDR1 is MGHRA, CDR2 YSYEKL, per germline. CDR3 protein: CASSQEGSPAGILNEQFF. CDR3 nucleotides: TGCGCCAGCAGCCAAGAAGGCTCTCCAGCGGGGATCCTCAATGAGCAGTTCTTC.

J is TRBJ2-7 and V is TRBV28, with TRBD2 matching over 8 bases. The J segment lost 5 bases and the V segment lost 6 bases, leaving 27 bases of the junction unmatched. Germline values: CDR1 MDHEN, CDR2 SYDVKM. The CDR3 spans 20 residues. The DNA for the CDR3 is TGTGCCAGCAGCCGTTCTCGATACGGTACTATAGCGGGGCATGGCGACGAGCAGTACTTC. Amino acids: CASSRSRYGTIAGHGDEQYF.

The gene calls are TRBV15 and TRBJ2-7; 7 bases are a match to TRBD2. The V segment lost 2 bases and the J segment 4 bases; nucleotides outside the gene matches: 5. Germline assignment: CDR1 LNHNV and CDR2 YYDKDF (reference sequence). This CDR3 has 14 residues. CDR3 sequence: CATSRLAEGYEQYF. CDR3 nucleotides: TGTGCCACCAGCAGACTAGCGGAAGGTTACGAGCAGTACTTC.

The rearrangement joins TRBV27 to TRBJ2-7; 7 positions match TRBD1. Germline V gene data show CDR1 as MNHEY and CDR2 as SMNVEV (reference sequence). The CDR3 has 13 residues. V was clipped by 6 bases and J by 0 bases; unmatched bases: 2. CDR3 bases: TGTGCCAGCAGACAGGGGCCCTCCTACGAGCAGTACTTC. Residues: CASRQGPSYEQYF.

J is TRBJ1-2 and V is TRBV28; 9 nucleotides line up with TRBD1. The CDR3 has 18 residues. Trimming cost V 5 bases and J 0 bases; bases outside gene matches: 13. Looked up from germline, CDR1 is MDHEN and CDR2 is SYDVKM. DNA for the CDR3: TGTGCCAGCAGTCCCTCAAGGACAGGGGATAACGCTAACTATGGCTACACCTTC. Its protein product is CASSPSRTGDNANYGYTF.

This chain connects TRBV4-2 to TRBJ2-2, with D tentatively TRBD2 (6 bases). Germline-derived CDR1 and CDR2 are LGHNA and YNFKEQ. There are 15 residues in the CDR3. Trimming took off 4 bases at V and 4 bases at J, with 13 bases between the two ends. The CDR3 DNA follows: TGTGCCAGCAGCCTTAGCGGAGAGATCACCGGGGAGCTGTTTTTT. Its protein product is CASSLSGEITGELFF.

In the case of this clone: The junction departs from the called germline gene at one end, perhaps through a read error. The chain has TRBV7-7 and TRBJ2-2; TRBD1 matches at 11 bases. This CDR3 is built from 15 residues. Germline CDR1 reads SSHAT; CDR2 reads FNYEAQ (reference sequence). DNA of the CDR3: TGTGCTAGCAGCTCAGGACAGGGGGCAACCGGGGAGCTGTTTTTT. Protein product: CASSSGQGATGELFF.

The rearrangement uses TRBV27 and TRBJ1-5; 7 bases are a match to TRBD1. This CDR3 spans 14 amino acids. J was trimmed by 5 bases and V by 2 bases; bases with no gene match: 3. CDR1 and CDR2 (germline): MNHEY, SMNVEV (reference sequence). CDR3 amino acids: CASSLLGGDQPQHF. The CDR3 DNA follows: TGTGCCAGCAGTTTACTAGGGGGCGATCAGCCCCAGCATTTT.

V and J are TRBV27 and TRBJ2-1; D might be TRBD2 (5 bases). This CDR3 has 12 residues. V was shortened by 2 bases and J by 12 bases, with 11 bases between the two germline ends. CDR1 MNHEY and CDR2 SMNVEV come from the germline V gene (reference sequence). The CDR3 bases are TGTGCCAGCAGTTTAATTCTGGACTCGCAGTTCTTC. Protein: CASSLILDSQFF.

This clone came up once. CDR3 sequence: CASSLSRGFYGYTF. As DNA, the CDR3 is TGTGCCAGCAGTTTAAGTCGGGGGTTCTATGGCTACACCTTC. This rearrangement joins TRBV28 to TRBJ1-2; tentative D call: TRBD1 (5 bases). Trimming pared 2 bases from V and 4 bases from J, leaving 11 bases between. Germline V gene data show CDR1 as MDHEN and CDR2 as SYDVKM. The CDR3 covers 14 residues.

In its sample, this clone was seen once. V gene TRBV6-6 combines with J gene TRBJ2-3; TRBD2 matches 7 bases. Germline assignment: CDR1 MNHNY and CDR2 SVGAGI (reference sequence). V dropped 6 bases and J dropped 4; count of bases not matched to a gene: 4. This CDR3 is 13 amino acids long. CDR3 loop: CASRAGEADTQYF. CDR3 bases: TGTGCCAGCAGGGCGGGAGAGGCAGATACGCAGTATTTT.

This clone was counted a single time. CDR3 sequence (DNA): TGTGCCAGCAGCGTAGAGGGTTCTAGCGGGGGTTGGCTGGATGAGCAGTTCTTC. This gives the protein CASSVEGSSGGWLDEQFF. This chain joins TRBV9 and TRBJ2-1; TRBD2 matches at 10 bases. From germline, CDR1 is SGDLS and CDR2 YYNGEE. The CDR3 extends over 18 amino acids. J gave up 8 bases and V 0 bases, and 14 bases lay outside the gene matches.

CDR3: CASSLEVGRSSGANVLTF. The CDR3, as DNA: TGTGCCAGCAGCTTAGAGGTAGGGAGGAGCTCTGGGGCCAACGTCCTGACTTTC. The chain combines TRBV7-8 with TRBJ2-6; maybe TRBD2 (6 bases). The CDR3 spans 18 residues. V was clipped by 1 base and J by 0 bases, with 13 bases between them. Looked up from germline, CDR1 is SGHVS and CDR2 is FQNEAQ.

The rearrangement joins TRBV19 to TRBJ2-3; D unresolved. CDR1 LNHDA and CDR2 SQIVND come from the germline V gene (reference sequence). CDR3 length: 12 residues. V was clipped by 10 bases and J by 6 bases, with 14 bases between them. The CDR3 sequence is CATETPKDTQYF. The CDR3 bases are TGTGCCACCGAAACCCCTAAGGATACGCAGTATTTT.

The rearrangement uses TRBV7-9 and TRBJ1-2; 8 bases fit TRBD1. This CDR3 contains 13 residues. V was clipped by 5 bases and J by 4 bases; unmatched bases: 3. Germline loops: CDR1 SEHNR, CDR2 FQNEAQ (reference sequence). The CDR3 loop reads CASSLGQGYGYTF. The CDR3 DNA reads as TGTGCCAGCAGCCTTGGACAGGGCTATGGCTACACCTTC. Filled out from reference TRBV7-9 and TRBJ1-2, the complete variable domain reads DTGVSQNPRHKITKRGQNVTFRCDPISEHNRLYWYRQTLGQGPEFLTYFQNEAQLEKSRLLSDRFSAERPKGSFSTLEIQRTEQGDSAMYLCASSLGQGYGYTFGSGTRLTVV.

The chain links TRBV5-1 to TRBJ2-1; 12 bases map to TRBD2. V shed 6 bases and J 6 bases; nucleotides not matched to a gene: 7. Germline assignment: CDR1 SGHRS and CDR2 YFSETQ. The CDR3 runs 15 residues. The CDR3 region is CASNYLAGGSNEQFF. Written as DNA, the CDR3 is TGCGCCAGCAACTATCTAGCGGGAGGGAGCAATGAGCAGTTCTTC.